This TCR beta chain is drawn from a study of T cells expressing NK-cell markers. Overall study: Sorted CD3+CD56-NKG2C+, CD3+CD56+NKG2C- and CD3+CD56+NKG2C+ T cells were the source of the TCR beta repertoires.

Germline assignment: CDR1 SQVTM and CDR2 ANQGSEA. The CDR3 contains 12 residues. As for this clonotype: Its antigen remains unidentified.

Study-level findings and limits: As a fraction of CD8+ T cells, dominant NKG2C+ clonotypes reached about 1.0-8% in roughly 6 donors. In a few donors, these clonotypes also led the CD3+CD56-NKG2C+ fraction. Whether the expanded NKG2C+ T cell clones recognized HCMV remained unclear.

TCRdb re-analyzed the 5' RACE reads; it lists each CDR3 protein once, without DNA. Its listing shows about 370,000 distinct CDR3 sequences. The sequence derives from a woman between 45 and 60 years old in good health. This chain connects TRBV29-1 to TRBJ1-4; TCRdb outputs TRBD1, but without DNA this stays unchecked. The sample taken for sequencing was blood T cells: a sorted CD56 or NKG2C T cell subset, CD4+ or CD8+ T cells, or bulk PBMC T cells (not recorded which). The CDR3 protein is CSVGTGLGELFF.